Listed below are T cell receptor beta chains from one sample, sequenced in a study of T cells after yellow fever vaccination. A single record per CDR3 protein comes from TCRdb applying MiXCR to the 5' RACE reads. The data hold about 73,000 distinct CDR3 sequences, with approximately 7.5% observed a single time. Sequencing was performed on CD8+ T cells sorted from PBMCs, taken on the day of the yellow fever booster vaccination. Receptors were obtained from a man aged 30-40 years who received the YFV17D yellow fever vaccine. CDR3s include the opening cysteine and the closing phenylalanine or tryptophan.

CDR3aa: CASSLDPQGAVYEQYF
j_gene: TRBJ2-7
v_gene: TRBV5-1

CDR3aa: CSVEDHREETQYF
j_gene: TRBJ2-5
v_gene: TRBV29-1

CDR3aa: CASSPLQGSTETQYF
j_gene: TRBJ2-5
v_gene: TRBV4-1

CDR3aa: CASSQDQTDSYEQYF
j_gene: TRBJ2-7
v_gene: TRBV4-3

CDR3aa: CASSDSGGVARETQYF
j_gene: TRBJ2-5
v_gene: TRBV9

CDR3aa: CASSLVTKSYEQYF
j_gene: TRBJ2-7
v_gene: TRBV27

CDR3aa: CASSLGTQHETQYF
j_gene: TRBJ2-5
v_gene: TRBV28

CDR3aa: CASRPASVVGTDTQYF
j_gene: TRBJ2-3
v_gene: TRBV7-9

CDR3aa: CASSPPRGGEQYF
j_gene: TRBJ2-7
v_gene: TRBV5-1

CDR3aa: CASSLSASEKLFF
j_gene: TRBJ1-4
v_gene: TRBV27

CDR3aa: CASSSDDSHTDTQYF
j_gene: TRBJ2-3
v_gene: TRBV12-3/TRBV12-4

CDR3aa: CSVERDRQETQYF
j_gene: TRBJ2-5
v_gene: TRBV29-1

CDR3aa: CASSSLPHGLAGHEQYF
j_gene: TRBJ2-7
v_gene: TRBV7-2

CDR3aa: CASSSPSGVTSDTQYF
j_gene: TRBJ2-3
v_gene: TRBV2

CDR3aa: CSVEIYGQSYNEQFF
j_gene: TRBJ2-1
v_gene: TRBV29-1

CDR3aa: CASSDSSYNEQFF
j_gene: TRBJ2-1
v_gene: TRBV19

CDR3aa: CASSSSTGLTGQPQHF
j_gene: TRBJ1-5
v_gene: TRBV6-5

CDR3aa: CASSFAGGKDQETQYF
j_gene: TRBJ2-5
v_gene: TRBV7-9

CDR3aa: CASRDGTGEGKAFF
j_gene: TRBJ1-1
v_gene: TRBV5-1

CDR3aa: CSARAEEGGYQYF
j_gene: TRBJ2-3
v_gene: TRBV20-1

CDR3aa: CASSLNDEQYF
j_gene: TRBJ2-7
v_gene: TRBV12-3/TRBV12-4

CDR3aa: CASSPGLAGGPNEQFF
j_gene: TRBJ2-1
v_gene: TRBV12-3/TRBV12-4

CDR3aa: CASSLGGKLNEQFF
j_gene: TRBJ2-1
v_gene: TRBV11-2

CDR3aa: CASSYGAGGSRSYEQYF
j_gene: TRBJ2-7
v_gene: TRBV6-5

CDR3aa: CASGDNSYEQYF
j_gene: TRBJ2-7
v_gene: TRBV6-2/TRBV6-3

CDR3aa: CASSQELVYRSYNEQFF
j_gene: TRBJ2-1
v_gene: TRBV14

CDR3aa: CASTIQGTGANVLTF
j_gene: TRBJ2-6
v_gene: TRBV12-3/TRBV12-4

CDR3aa: CASSVGTLPTMQYF
j_gene: TRBJ2-7
v_gene: TRBV27

CDR3aa: CSARDIQGLAGDEQFF
j_gene: TRBJ2-1
v_gene: TRBV20-1

CDR3aa: CATSSLRVSYNEQFF
j_gene: TRBJ2-1
v_gene: TRBV15

CDR3aa: CASSLREETQYF
j_gene: TRBJ2-5
v_gene: TRBV7-9

CDR3aa: CASSFGTGLYNEQFF
j_gene: TRBJ2-1
v_gene: TRBV12-3/TRBV12-4

CDR3aa: CASSVRDRGAADTQYF
j_gene: TRBJ2-3
v_gene: TRBV12-3/TRBV12-4

CDR3aa: CASSLGLRGTEAFF
j_gene: TRBJ1-1
v_gene: TRBV11-2

CDR3aa: CASSPGLAGGLEQYF
j_gene: TRBJ2-7
v_gene: TRBV4-3

CDR3aa: CASSGASSGNTIYF
j_gene: TRBJ1-3
v_gene: TRBV11-2

CDR3aa: CASSLGQAGGETQYF
j_gene: TRBJ2-5
v_gene: TRBV13

CDR3aa: CAGEQQVWDGYTF
j_gene: TRBJ1-2
v_gene: TRBV30

CDR3aa: CASSFGTGPYEQYF
j_gene: TRBJ2-7
v_gene: TRBV5-6

CDR3aa: CASSGGTGFWEQYF
j_gene: TRBJ2-7
v_gene: TRBV6-5

CDR3aa: CASSRVSGNTYNEQFF
j_gene: TRBJ2-1
v_gene: TRBV14

CDR3aa: CASSVAGLAYEQYF
j_gene: TRBJ2-7
v_gene: TRBV9

CDR3aa: CASSPGTYEQYF
j_gene: TRBJ2-7
v_gene: TRBV18

CDR3aa: CASSPKVAAVSYEQYF
j_gene: TRBJ2-7
v_gene: TRBV9

CDR3aa: CASSPILAGVLSGANVLTF
j_gene: TRBJ2-6
v_gene: TRBV7-3

CDR3aa: CASSLAGTGHTEAFF
j_gene: TRBJ1-1
v_gene: TRBV7-9

CDR3aa: CASSFGGGLVADTQYF
j_gene: TRBJ2-3
v_gene: TRBV9

CDR3aa: CASSYLDAEQFF
j_gene: TRBJ2-1
v_gene: TRBV7-8

CDR3aa: CASSLEGLGTEAFF
j_gene: TRBJ1-1
v_gene: TRBV7-2

CDR3aa: CSVAGQGNHNEQFF
j_gene: TRBJ2-1
v_gene: TRBV29-1

CDR3aa: CASRTSSGEQFF
j_gene: TRBJ2-1
v_gene: TRBV10-2

CDR3aa: CASSQEGSMGYGYTF
j_gene: TRBJ1-2
v_gene: TRBV4-3

CDR3aa: CASSRDQTSMVGEQYF
j_gene: TRBJ2-7
v_gene: TRBV4-3

CDR3aa: CSVGTGSTGELFF
j_gene: TRBJ2-2
v_gene: TRBV29-1

CDR3aa: CATSDFGRSGLHEQFF
j_gene: TRBJ2-1
v_gene: TRBV24-1

CDR3aa: CASSEDVTGGEQYF
j_gene: TRBJ2-7
v_gene: TRBV12-3/TRBV12-4

CDR3aa: CASSFGTAYEQYF
j_gene: TRBJ2-7
v_gene: TRBV11-2

CDR3aa: CASSPERAGNTGELFF
j_gene: TRBJ2-2
v_gene: TRBV7-9